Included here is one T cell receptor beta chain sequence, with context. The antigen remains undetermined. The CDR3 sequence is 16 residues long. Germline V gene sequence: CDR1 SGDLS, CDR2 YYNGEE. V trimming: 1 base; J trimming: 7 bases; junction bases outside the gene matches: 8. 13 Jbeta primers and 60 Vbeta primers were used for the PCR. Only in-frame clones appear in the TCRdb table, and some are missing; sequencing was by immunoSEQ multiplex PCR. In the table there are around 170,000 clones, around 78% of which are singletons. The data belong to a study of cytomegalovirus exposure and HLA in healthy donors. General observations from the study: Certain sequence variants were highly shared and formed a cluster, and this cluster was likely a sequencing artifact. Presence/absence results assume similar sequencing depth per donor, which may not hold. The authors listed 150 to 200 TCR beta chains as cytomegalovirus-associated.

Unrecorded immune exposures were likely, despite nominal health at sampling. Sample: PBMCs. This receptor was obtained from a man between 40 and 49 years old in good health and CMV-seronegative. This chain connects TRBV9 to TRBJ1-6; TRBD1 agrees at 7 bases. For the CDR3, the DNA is TGTGCCAGCAGCGTACCACATCGCAGGGGGAATTCACCCCTCCACTTT. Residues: CASSVPHRRGNSPLHF.